This TCR beta chain came from a study of blood T cell repertoires in COVID-19. Background on the study: Samples representing acute and convalescent COVID-19 were sourced from the United States, Italy and Spain. PBMCs, B-cell-depleted T cells, or T cells provided the cDNA or gDNA that made up the material.

The germline gives CDR1 KGHDR, CDR2 SFDVKD. The trim removed 4 bases at V and 3 bases at J, leaving 5 bases unmatched. CDR3 length equals 15 residues. TCRdb keeps only in-frame clones here, not all; method: immunoSEQ multiplex PCR. Of 100,000 to 150,000 clones in the sample, around four fifths are singletons; the top ten hold over 4.5%. The chain uses TRBV24-1 and TRBJ1-5; 7 nucleotides align to TRBD1. The source is a man aged 55 to 69 with acute or convalescent COVID-19. The sequenced sample consisted of peripheral blood. The CDR3 region is CATSESTGPNQPQHF. The CDR3 bases are TGTGCCACCAGTGAATCGACAGGGCCCAATCAGCCCCAGCATTTT.